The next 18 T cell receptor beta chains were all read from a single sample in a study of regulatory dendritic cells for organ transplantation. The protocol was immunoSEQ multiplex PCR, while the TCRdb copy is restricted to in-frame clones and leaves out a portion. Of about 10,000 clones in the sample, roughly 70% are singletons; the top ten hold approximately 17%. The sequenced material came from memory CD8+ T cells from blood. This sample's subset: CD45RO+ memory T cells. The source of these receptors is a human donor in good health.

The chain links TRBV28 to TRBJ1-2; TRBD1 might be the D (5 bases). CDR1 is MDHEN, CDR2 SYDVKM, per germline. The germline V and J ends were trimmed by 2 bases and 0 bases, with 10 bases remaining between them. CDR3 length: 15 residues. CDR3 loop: CASSLTTTANYGYTF. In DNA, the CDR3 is TGTGCCAGCAGTTTAACAACGACAGCTAACTATGGCTACACCTTC.

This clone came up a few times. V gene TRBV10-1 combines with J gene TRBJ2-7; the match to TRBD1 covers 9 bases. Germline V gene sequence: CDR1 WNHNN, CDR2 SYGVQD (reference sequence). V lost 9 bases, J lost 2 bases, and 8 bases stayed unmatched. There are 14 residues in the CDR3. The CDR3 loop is CARRQGQGTYEQYF. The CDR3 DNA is TGCGCCAGGAGACAGGGACAGGGTACCTACGAGCAGTACTTC.

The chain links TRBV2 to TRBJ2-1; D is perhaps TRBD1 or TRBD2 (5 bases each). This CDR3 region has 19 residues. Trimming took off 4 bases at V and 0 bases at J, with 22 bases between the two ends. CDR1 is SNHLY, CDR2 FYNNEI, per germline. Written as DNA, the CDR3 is TGTGCCAGCAGTGTGGGGGATTTTGGTCGGGCCTACTCCTACAATGAGCAGTTCTTC. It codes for CASSVGDFGRAYSYNEQFF.

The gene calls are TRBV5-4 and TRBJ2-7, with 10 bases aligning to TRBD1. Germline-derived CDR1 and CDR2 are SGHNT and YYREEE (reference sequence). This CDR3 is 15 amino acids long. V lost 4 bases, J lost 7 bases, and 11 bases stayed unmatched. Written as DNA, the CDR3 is TGTGCCAGCAGCGTCGGGACAGGGGTCCTTACGGAGCAGTACTTC. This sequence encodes CASSVGTGVLTEQYF.

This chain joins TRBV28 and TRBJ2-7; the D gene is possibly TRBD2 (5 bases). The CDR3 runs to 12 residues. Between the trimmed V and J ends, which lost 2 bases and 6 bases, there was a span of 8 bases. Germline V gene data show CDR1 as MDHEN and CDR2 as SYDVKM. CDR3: CASSLNGVEQYF. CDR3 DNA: TGTGCCAGCAGTTTAAACGGGGTCGAGCAGTACTTC.

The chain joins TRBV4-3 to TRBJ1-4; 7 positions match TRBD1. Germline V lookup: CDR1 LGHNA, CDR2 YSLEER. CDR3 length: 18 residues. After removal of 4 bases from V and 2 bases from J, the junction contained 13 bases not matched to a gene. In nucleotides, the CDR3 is TGCGCCAGCAGCCGTAAATCGTACAGGGGCGGGACTAATGAAAAACTGTTTTTT. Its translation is CASSRKSYRGGTNEKLFF.

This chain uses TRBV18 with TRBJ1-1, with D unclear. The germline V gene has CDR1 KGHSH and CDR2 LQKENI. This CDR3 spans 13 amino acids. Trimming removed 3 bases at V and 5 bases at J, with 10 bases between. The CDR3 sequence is CASSPGSGTEAFF. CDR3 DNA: TGTGCCAGCTCACCTGGCTCTGGTACTGAAGCTTTCTTT.

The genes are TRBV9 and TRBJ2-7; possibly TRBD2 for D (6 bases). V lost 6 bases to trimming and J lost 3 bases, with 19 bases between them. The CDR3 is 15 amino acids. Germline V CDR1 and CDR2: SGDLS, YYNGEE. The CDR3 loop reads CASTSGEEPNYEQYF. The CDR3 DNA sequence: TGTGCCAGCACCTCCGGGGAGGAACCCAACTACGAGCAGTACTTC.

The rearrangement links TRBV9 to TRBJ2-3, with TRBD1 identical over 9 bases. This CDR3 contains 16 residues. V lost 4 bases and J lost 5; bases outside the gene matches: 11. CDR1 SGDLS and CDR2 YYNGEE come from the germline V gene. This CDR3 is CASSTTSGQGGDTQYF. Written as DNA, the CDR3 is TGTGCCAGCAGCACCACCTCGGGACAGGGTGGAGATACGCAGTATTTT.

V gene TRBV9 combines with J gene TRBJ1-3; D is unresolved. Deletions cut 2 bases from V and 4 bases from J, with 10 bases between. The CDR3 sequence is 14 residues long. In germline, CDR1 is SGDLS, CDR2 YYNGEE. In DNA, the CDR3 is TGTGCCAGCAGCGTTTGGGTGGACGGAAACACCATATATTTT. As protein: CASSVWVDGNTIYF.

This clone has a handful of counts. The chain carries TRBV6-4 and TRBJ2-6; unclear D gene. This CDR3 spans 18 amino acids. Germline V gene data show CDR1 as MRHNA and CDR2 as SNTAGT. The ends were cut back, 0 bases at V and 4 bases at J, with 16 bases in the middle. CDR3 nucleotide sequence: TGTGCCAGCAGTGACTCGATAGAGGTCCCATCGGGGGCCAACGTCCTGACTTTC. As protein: CASSDSIEVPSGANVLTF.

For the CDR3, the DNA is TGTGCCAGCAGTTTTGGGGGACAGGGCTTGGGCTACACCTTC. It specifies CASSFGGQGLGYTF. This rearrangement joins TRBV27 to TRBJ1-2, with 9 nucleotides matching TRBD1. Germline CDR1 reads MNHEY; CDR2 reads SMNVEV (reference sequence). This CDR3 has 14 amino acids. J gave up 8 bases and V 3 bases, and 7 bases lay outside the gene matches.

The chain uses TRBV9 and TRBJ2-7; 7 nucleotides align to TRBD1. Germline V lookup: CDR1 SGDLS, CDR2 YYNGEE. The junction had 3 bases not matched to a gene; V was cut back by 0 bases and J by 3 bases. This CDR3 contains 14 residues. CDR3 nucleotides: TGTGCCAGCAGCGTAGGGGGACAGAACTACGAGCAGTACTTC. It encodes CASSVGGQNYEQYF.

The CDR3 loop is CATSRVGEADTQYF. Written as DNA, the CDR3 is TGTGCCACCAGCAGAGTCGGGGAGGCAGATACGCAGTATTTT. The chain has TRBV15 and TRBJ2-3; D might be TRBD2 (6 bases). With 1 base removed from V and 4 bases from J, the gap between germline ends came to 9 bases. The CDR3 has 14 residues. Germline V gene sequence: CDR1 LNHNV, CDR2 YYDKDF (reference sequence).

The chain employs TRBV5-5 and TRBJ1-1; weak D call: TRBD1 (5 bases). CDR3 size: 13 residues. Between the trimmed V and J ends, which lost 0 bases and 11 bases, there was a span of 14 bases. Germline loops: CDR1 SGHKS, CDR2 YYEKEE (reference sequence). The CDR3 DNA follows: TGTGCCAGCAGCTTGGGTTGGGGAGGGGATGCTTTCTTT. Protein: CASSLGWGGDAFF. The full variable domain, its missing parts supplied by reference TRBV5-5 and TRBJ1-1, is DAGVTQSPTHLIKTRGQQVTLRCSPISGHKSVSWYQQVLGQGPQFIFQYYEKEERGRGNFPDRFSARQFPNYSSELNVNALLLGDSALYLCASSLGWGGDAFFGQGTRLTVV.

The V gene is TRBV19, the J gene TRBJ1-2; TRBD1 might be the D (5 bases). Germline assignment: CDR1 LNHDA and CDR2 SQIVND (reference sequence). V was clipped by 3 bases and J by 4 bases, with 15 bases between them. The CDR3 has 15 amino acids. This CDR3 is CASSIFGGSRYGYTF. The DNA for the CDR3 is TGTGCCAGTAGTATTTTTGGGGGATCCCGCTATGGCTACACCTTC.

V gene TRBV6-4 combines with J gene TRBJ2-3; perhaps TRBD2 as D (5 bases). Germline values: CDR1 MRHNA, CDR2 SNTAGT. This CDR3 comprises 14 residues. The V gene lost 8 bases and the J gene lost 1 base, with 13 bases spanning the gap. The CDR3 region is CASSPRGGTDTQYF. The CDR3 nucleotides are TGTGCCAGCTCCCCTCGGGGAGGCACAGATACGCAGTATTTT.

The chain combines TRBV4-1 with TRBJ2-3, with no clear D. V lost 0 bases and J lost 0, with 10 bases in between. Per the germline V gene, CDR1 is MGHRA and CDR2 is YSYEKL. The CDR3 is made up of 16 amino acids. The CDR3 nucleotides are TGCGCCAGCAGCCAAGATCCGTTTCAGAGCACAGATACGCAGTATTTT. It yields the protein CASSQDPFQSTDTQYF.